The 5 T cell receptor beta chains in this list originate from one sample, sequenced in a study of beta chain features in type 1 diabetes. Findings of the study overall: Among all four CD4+ subsets, Type 1 diabetes patients had TCRB CDR3s that were moderately but significantly shorter.

Antigen specificity for these receptors is unknown. Expressed TCRB transcripts were sequenced because the isolated RNA had all been reverse transcribed beforehand. The protocol was immunoSEQ multiplex PCR, while the TCRdb copy is restricted to in-frame clones and leaves out a portion. The data hold a few hundred thousand clones, with 11% observed a single time. The sample comprised naive CD4+ T cells from blood. Receptors originate from a man aged 25 to 40 with type 1 diabetes.

The V gene is TRBV7-6, the J gene TRBJ1-5; perhaps TRBD1 as D (5 bases). There are 12 residues in the CDR3. The V gene lost 5 bases and the J gene lost 10 bases, with 12 bases spanning the gap. From germline, CDR1 is SGHVS and CDR2 FNYEAQ. The chain's CDR3 is CASSLYRGPQHF. DNA for the CDR3: TGTGCCAGCAGCCTTTATAGGGGACCCCAGCATTTT.

This clone was observed a few times. The rearrangement uses TRBV27 and TRBJ2-3; 8 nucleotides match TRBD2. The germline V gene has CDR1 MNHEY and CDR2 SMNVEV (reference sequence). The trim removed 4 bases at V and 0 bases at J, leaving 6 bases unmatched. This CDR3 is 16 amino acids long. CDR3 sequence reads: CASSSLAGGSTDTQYF. The CDR3 nucleotides read TGTGCCAGCAGTTCCCTGGCGGGGGGAAGCACAGATACGCAGTATTTT.

This clone was found a few times. The sample contains more than one DNA sequence encoding this CDR3. The chain couples TRBV15 to TRBJ2-7, with TRBD1 matching over 8 bases. This CDR3 is 15 amino acids long. V lost 4 bases, J lost 0 bases, and 5 bases stayed unmatched. From germline, CDR1 is LNHNV and CDR2 YYDKDF (reference sequence). The CDR3, as DNA: TGTGCCACCAGCACAGACAGGGGATACTCCTACGAGCAGTACTTC. Encoded protein: CATSTDRGYSYEQYF.

This chain links TRBV5-1 with TRBJ2-2; maybe TRBD2 (5 bases). V was shortened by 5 bases and J by 0 bases, with 14 bases between the two germline ends. Germline assignment: CDR1 SGHRS and CDR2 YFSETQ. CDR3 length equals 16 residues. The DNA for the CDR3 is TGCGCCAGCAGAATTTTACTAGACGCGAACACCGGGGAGCTGTTTTTT. It encodes CASRILLDANTGELFF.

This clone was found a few times. This chain joins TRBV28 and TRBJ1-1, with a weak D call TRBD1 (6 bases). Germline V gene sequence: CDR1 MDHEN, CDR2 SYDVKM. V was cut by 6 bases and J by 5 bases, with 16 bases left in between. The CDR3 spans 14 residues. CDR3 sequence reads: CASSRGGLGTEAFF. Written as DNA, the CDR3 is TGTGCCAGCAGCCGAGGGGGATTAGGGACTGAAGCTTTCTTT.